Listed below are T cell receptor beta chains from one sample, sequenced in a study of cytomegalovirus exposure and HLA in healthy donors. Clones were read by immunoSEQ multiplex PCR, and TCRdb kept only the in-frame ones, dropping some. This sample's table has fewer than 100,000 clones. The sequenced sample consisted of PBMCs. Receptor source: a man between 50 and 59 years old in good health and CMV-seronegative. CDR3s include the opening cysteine and the closing phenylalanine or tryptophan. Fields, in order: V gene, D gene, J gene, CDR3 DNA, CDR3 protein. A D gene is named only where the DNA matches it firmly.

v_gene: TRBV29-1; d_gene: .; j_gene: TRBJ1-5; CDR3nt: TGCAGCGTTGGGCAGGGCAGTGAGCCCCAGCATTTT; CDR3aa: CSVGQGSEPQHF
v_gene: TRBV9; d_gene: .; j_gene: TRBJ2-3; CDR3nt: TGTGCCAGCAGCGAGCTCCAGGGGTCCGCAGATACGCAGTATTTT; CDR3aa: CASSELQGSADTQYF
v_gene: TRBV7-8; d_gene: TRBD1; j_gene: TRBJ2-5; CDR3nt: TGTGCCAGCAGCTTCTTTATACCGGGACAGGGACAAGAGACCCAGTACTTC; CDR3aa: CASSFFIPGQGQETQYF
v_gene: TRBV28; d_gene: .; j_gene: TRBJ2-7; CDR3nt: TGTGCCAGCAGCCAGGGATCGGAAACCAGCTACGAGCAGTACTTC; CDR3aa: CASSQGSETSYEQYF
v_gene: TRBV21-1; d_gene: .; j_gene: TRBJ2-7; CDR3nt: TGTGCCAGCAGCGTAACTTCCCCCGTACAGGGGCACTACGAGCAGTACTTC; CDR3aa: CASSVTSPVQGHYEQYF
v_gene: TRBV5-1; d_gene: .; j_gene: TRBJ2-7; CDR3nt: TGCGCCAGCAGCTTGCCCCGTAGCCCCACCTACGAGCAGTACTTC; CDR3aa: CASSLPRSPTYEQYF
v_gene: TRBV19; d_gene: TRBD1; j_gene: TRBJ1-1; CDR3nt: TGTGCCAGTAGTAACAGGGGGCTTAACACTGAAGCTTTCTTT; CDR3aa: CASSNRGLNTEAFF
v_gene: TRBV27; d_gene: TRBD1; j_gene: TRBJ2-2; CDR3nt: TGTGCCAGCAGTGTCTACAGGGGTAACGGGGAGCTGTTTTTT; CDR3aa: CASSVYRGNGELFF
v_gene: TRBV7-6; d_gene: TRBD1; j_gene: TRBJ1-2; CDR3nt: TGTGCCAGCAGCCCCAGCAGGGGGCTTGGCTACACCTTC; CDR3aa: CASSPSRGLGYTF
v_gene: TRBV5-1; d_gene: .; j_gene: TRBJ1-3; CDR3nt: TGCGCCAGCAGCTCCCTGACGGATCGGGACACCATATATTTT; CDR3aa: CASSSLTDRDTIYF
v_gene: TRBV7-6; d_gene: TRBD1; j_gene: TRBJ1-1; CDR3nt: TGTGCCAGCAGCTTGACAGGGGAAGCTTTCTTT; CDR3aa: CASSLTGEAFF
v_gene: TRBV5-5; d_gene: TRBD1; j_gene: TRBJ2-7; CDR3nt: TGTGCCAGCAGCCCCTCCCCGACAGGGAACTACGAGCAGTACTTC; CDR3aa: CASSPSPTGNYEQYF
v_gene: TRBV18; d_gene: .; j_gene: TRBJ1-2; CDR3nt: TGTGCCAGCTCACCCACGACACGTAACTATGGCTACACCTTC; CDR3aa: CASSPTTRNYGYTF
v_gene: TRBV27; d_gene: .; j_gene: TRBJ1-1; CDR3nt: TGTGCCAGCAGTTTTAACTCTGGCACTGAAGCTTTCTTT; CDR3aa: CASSFNSGTEAFF
v_gene: TRBV27; d_gene: TRBD1; j_gene: TRBJ1-2; CDR3nt: TGTGCCAGCAGTCGCCTCGGGACAGGGATTCAGGGCTACACCTTC; CDR3aa: CASSRLGTGIQGYTF
v_gene: TRBV28; d_gene: TRBD1; j_gene: TRBJ1-5; CDR3nt: TGTGCCAGCAGTTTGACAGGGGGCAGCAATCAGCCCCAGCATTTT; CDR3aa: CASSLTGGSNQPQHF
v_gene: TRBV6-6; d_gene: TRBD2; j_gene: TRBJ2-7; CDR3nt: TGTGCCAGCAGTCCTAGCGGGGAGAGCTCCTACGAGCAGTACTTC; CDR3aa: CASSPSGESSYEQYF
v_gene: TRBV5-1; d_gene: TRBD2; j_gene: TRBJ2-7; CDR3nt: TGCGCCAGCAGCTGGGGACTAGCGGCCTACGAGCAGTACTTC; CDR3aa: CASSWGLAAYEQYF
v_gene: TRBV7-7; d_gene: TRBD1; j_gene: TRBJ2-3; CDR3nt: TGTGCTAGCAGCTTAGCACAGGGGGATACGCAGTATTTT; CDR3aa: CASSLAQGDTQYF
v_gene: TRBV29-1; d_gene: TRBD1; j_gene: TRBJ1-4; CDR3nt: TGCAGCGTCGGGACAGGGACTAATGAAAAACTGTTTTTT; CDR3aa: CSVGTGTNEKLFF
v_gene: TRBV28; d_gene: TRBD1; j_gene: TRBJ1-5; CDR3nt: TGTGCCAGCAGTTTATGGGACAGGGCCTCTAGGCCCCAGCATTTT; CDR3aa: CASSLWDRASRPQHF
v_gene: TRBV29-1; d_gene: .; j_gene: TRBJ1-1; CDR3nt: TGCAGCGTTGAGGGCGTCGAGGGGGGGTTTAACACTGAAGCTTTCTTT; CDR3aa: CSVEGVEGGFNTEAFF
v_gene: TRBV5-1; d_gene: TRBD1; j_gene: TRBJ2-7; CDR3nt: TGCGCCAGCAGCTCGACCGGACAGGGGGGCGAGCAGTACTTC; CDR3aa: CASSSTGQGGEQYF
v_gene: TRBV11-3; d_gene: .; j_gene: TRBJ2-7; CDR3nt: TGTGCCAGCAGCTTAGGCCCCAGCTCCTACGAGCAGTACTTC; CDR3aa: CASSLGPSSYEQYF
v_gene: TRBV18; d_gene: TRBD1; j_gene: TRBJ2-1; CDR3nt: TGTGCCAGCTCACCAGGACAGGGGGTGAATGAGCAGTTCTTC; CDR3aa: CASSPGQGVNEQFF
v_gene: TRBV6-1; d_gene: TRBD1; j_gene: TRBJ1-4; CDR3nt: TGTGCCAGCAGTGAAGGTAACGGGTGGACAGGGAGAGAAAAACTGTTTTTT; CDR3aa: CASSEGNGWTGREKLFF
v_gene: TRBV5-6; d_gene: .; j_gene: TRBJ2-1; CDR3nt: TGTGCCAGCAGCGTAGACTACTACAATGAGCAGTTCTTC; CDR3aa: CASSVDYYNEQFF
v_gene: TRBV7-9; d_gene: TRBD1; j_gene: TRBJ2-7; CDR3nt: TGTGCCAGCAGCTGGGGGACAGGTCTGCTTTCCTCCTACGAGCAGTACTTC; CDR3aa: CASSWGTGLLSSYEQYF
v_gene: TRBV7-8; d_gene: .; j_gene: TRBJ1-2; CDR3nt: TGTGCCAGCAGCCAGGTGTCGCAGGGATTGAAAGGCTACACCTTC; CDR3aa: CASSQVSQGLKGYTF
v_gene: TRBV5-6; d_gene: TRBD1; j_gene: TRBJ1-2; CDR3nt: TGTGCCAGCAGCCGGCTCACAGGGGCGGGTGGCTACACCTTC; CDR3aa: CASSRLTGAGGYTF
v_gene: TRBV7-6; d_gene: TRBD2; j_gene: TRBJ2-7; CDR3nt: TGTGCCAGCAGCCCCGGGGGGATCTCCTACGAGCAGTACTTC; CDR3aa: CASSPGGISYEQYF
v_gene: TRBV7-9; d_gene: .; j_gene: TRBJ1-1; CDR3nt: TGTGCCAGCAGCGGTCGACTGAGAGGAGGAGGTGAAGCTTTCTTT; CDR3aa: CASSGRLRGGGEAFF